This T cell receptor beta chain was retrieved from a study of somatic mutations in cytotoxic T cells in rheumatoid arthritis. Background on the study: A 30 ml EDTA sample of patient blood was drawn right after diagnosis, before any treatment.

The length of the CDR3 is 15 residues. Per the germline V gene, CDR1 is MNHEY and CDR2 is SMNVEV (reference sequence). Trimming removed 6 bases at V and 6 bases at J, with 21 bases between. Measured with immunoSEQ multiplex PCR; TCRdb has only the in-frame clones, and not every one. The sample has under 20,000 clones; about 80% are singletons. This TCR was sampled from an adult with rheumatoid arthritis. Material: CD8+ T cells sorted from blood. The chain recombines TRBV27 with TRBJ2-7; perhaps TRBD2 as D (7 bases). CDR3 DNA: TGTGCCAGCAGCCGCGCCGAGAAGGGGGGGCTCGAGCAGTACTTC. It codes for CASSRAEKGGLEQYF.